This T cell receptor (beta chain) comes out of a study of T cells in Graves' hyperthyroidism and ophthalmopathy. Study-wide points: A 13 V-J model separated ophthalmopathy from stable hyperthyroidism. Most thyroid clonotypes that were expanded above 0.001 also turned up in blood.

Amplified TCR beta CDR3 regions derived from RNA transcripts. In the first-round RT-PCR of the TCR CDR3, the HTBI primer set was used. Via MiXCR, TCRdb re-called the multiplex PCR reads, giving one row per CDR3 protein. The profile shows 250,000 to 350,000 distinct CDR3 sequences, approximately 23% of them singletons. Turning to this clonotype: The target antigen is unknown. A much larger clone is a single base away; this may be a read error.

Per germline, CDR1 LGHDT and CDR2 YNNKEL (reference sequence). The CDR3 is 14 residues long. The specimen was blood. V gene TRBV3-1 combines with J gene TRBJ2-7, with D possibly TRBD2 on 6 matching bases. The clonotype was recovered from a man aged 30 to 45 with Graves' ophthalmopathy. The DNA for the CDR3 is TGTGCCAGCAACCAAGAGGGACTGTCCTACGAGCAGTACTTC. Translating gives CASNQEGLSYEQYF.